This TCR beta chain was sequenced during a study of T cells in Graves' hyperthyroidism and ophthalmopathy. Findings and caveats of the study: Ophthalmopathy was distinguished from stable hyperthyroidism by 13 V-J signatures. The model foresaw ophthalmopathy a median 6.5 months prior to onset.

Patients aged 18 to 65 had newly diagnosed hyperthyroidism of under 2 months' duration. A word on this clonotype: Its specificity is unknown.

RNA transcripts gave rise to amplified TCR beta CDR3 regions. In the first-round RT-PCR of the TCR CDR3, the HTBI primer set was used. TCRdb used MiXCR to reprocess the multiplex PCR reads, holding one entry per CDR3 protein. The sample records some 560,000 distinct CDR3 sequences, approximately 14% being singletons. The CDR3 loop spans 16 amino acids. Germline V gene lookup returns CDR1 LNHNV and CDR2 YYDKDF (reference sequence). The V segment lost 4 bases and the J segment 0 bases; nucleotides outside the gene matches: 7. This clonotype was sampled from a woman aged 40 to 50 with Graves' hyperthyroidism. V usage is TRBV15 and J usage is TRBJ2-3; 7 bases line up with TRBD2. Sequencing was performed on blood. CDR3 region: CATSTYSSGSTDTQYF. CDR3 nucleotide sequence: TGTGCCACCAGCACCTATAGTAGCGGGAGCACAGATACGCAGTATTTT.